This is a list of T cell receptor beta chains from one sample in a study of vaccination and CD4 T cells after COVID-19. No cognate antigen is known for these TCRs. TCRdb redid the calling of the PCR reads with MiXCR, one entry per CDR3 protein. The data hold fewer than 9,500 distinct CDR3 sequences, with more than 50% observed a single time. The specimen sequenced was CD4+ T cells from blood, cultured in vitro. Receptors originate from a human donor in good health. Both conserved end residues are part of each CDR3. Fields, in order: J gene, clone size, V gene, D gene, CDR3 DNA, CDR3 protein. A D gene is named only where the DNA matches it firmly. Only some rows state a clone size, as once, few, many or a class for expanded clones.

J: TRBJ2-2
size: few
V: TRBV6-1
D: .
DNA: TGTGCCAGCAGTGAAACAGGGGAGGCGGGGGAGCTGTTTTTT
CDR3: CASSETGEAGELFF

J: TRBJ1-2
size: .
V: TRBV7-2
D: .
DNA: TGTGCCAGCAGCTCCAACAGGGATAACTATGGCTACACCTTC
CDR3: CASSSNRDNYGYTF

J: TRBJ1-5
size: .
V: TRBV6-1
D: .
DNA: TGTGCCAGCAGTGAAGGGACAAGGCAGCCCCAGCATTTT
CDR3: CASSEGTRQPQHF

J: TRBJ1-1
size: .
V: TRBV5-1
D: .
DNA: TGCGCCAGCAGCTTGGGGGCCAGGGGTAGCTCTGAAGCTTTCTTT
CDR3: CASSLGARGSSEAFF

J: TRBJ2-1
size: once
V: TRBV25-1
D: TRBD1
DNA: TGTGCCAGCAGTGAGGGACAGGGACTTAATGAGCAGTTCTTC
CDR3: CASSEGQGLNEQFF

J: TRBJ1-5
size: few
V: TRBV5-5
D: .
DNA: TGTGCCAGCAGCCCGACAGAGATTCTTCGGCCCCAGCATTTT
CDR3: CASSPTEILRPQHF

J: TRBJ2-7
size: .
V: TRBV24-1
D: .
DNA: TGTGCCACCAGTGATTCCAGAGCCAGACACCCCTACGAGCAGTACTTC
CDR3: CATSDSRARHPYEQYF

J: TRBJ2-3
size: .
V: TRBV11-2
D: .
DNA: TGTGCCAGCAGCTTCGACCGGGAGCCCGGGCTAGATACGCAGTATTTT
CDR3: CASSFDREPGLDTQYF

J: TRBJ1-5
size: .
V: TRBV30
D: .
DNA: TGTGCCTGGAGCTTACGCGGGCGGGCTAGCAATCAGCCCCAGCATTTT
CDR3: CAWSLRGRASNQPQHF

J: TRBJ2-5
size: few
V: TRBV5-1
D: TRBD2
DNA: TGCGCCAGCAGCTTTAGCGGGGCTAACCAAGAGACCCAGTACTTC
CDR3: CASSFSGANQETQYF

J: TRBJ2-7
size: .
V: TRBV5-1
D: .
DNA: TGCGCCAGCAGCAGATTCTACAGGGAGAGCTCCTACGAGCAGTACTTC
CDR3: CASSRFYRESSYEQYF

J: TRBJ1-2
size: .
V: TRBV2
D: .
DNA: TGTGCCAGCATGGGGAGAGGGCTTGAGTATGGCTACACCTTC
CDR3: CASMGRGLEYGYTF

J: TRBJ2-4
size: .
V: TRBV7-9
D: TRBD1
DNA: TGTGCCAGCAGCTCAGGGACAGGGGGCAGTTCTAACATTCAGTACTTC
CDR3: CASSSGTGGSSNIQYF

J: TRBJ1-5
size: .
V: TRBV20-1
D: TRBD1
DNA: TGCAGTGCCCGAAGGGACAGGAGCAATCAGCCCCAGCATTTT
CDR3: CSARRDRSNQPQHF

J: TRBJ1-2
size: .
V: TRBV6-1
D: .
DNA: TGTGCCAGCAGTGAAGCAGGGAGAGGCTACACCTTC
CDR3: CASSEAGRGYTF

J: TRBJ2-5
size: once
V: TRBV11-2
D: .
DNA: TGTGCCAGCAGCCTCCCAGGACGGGGCCAAGAGACCCAGTACTTC
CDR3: CASSLPGRGQETQYF

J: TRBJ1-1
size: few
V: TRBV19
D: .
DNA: TGTGCCAGTAGTCAGTCCCTGGGCACTGAAGCTTTCTTT
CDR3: CASSQSLGTEAFF

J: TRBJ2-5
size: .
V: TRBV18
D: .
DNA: TGTGCCAGCTCACCAACCCTTGTAGGGGAGACCCAGTACTTC
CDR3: CASSPTLVGETQYF

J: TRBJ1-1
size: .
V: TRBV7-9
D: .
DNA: TGTGCCAGCAGCCCCAGCATGAACACTGAAGCTTTCTTT
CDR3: CASSPSMNTEAFF

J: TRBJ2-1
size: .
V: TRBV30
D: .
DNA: TGTGCCTGGAGCATCAGTAACAATGAGCAGTTCTTC
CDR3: CAWSISNNEQFF

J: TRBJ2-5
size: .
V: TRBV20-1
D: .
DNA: TGCAGTGCCCGGACAAAAGAGACCCAGTACTTC
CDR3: CSARTKETQYF

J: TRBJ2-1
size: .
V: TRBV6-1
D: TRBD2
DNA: TGTGCCAGCCGGGGGAATTGGGCTAGCGGAGGACAGCAGTTCTTC
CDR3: CASRGNWASGGQQFF

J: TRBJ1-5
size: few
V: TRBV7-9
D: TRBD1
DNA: TGTGCCAGCAGCTTAGTTCATTTTGGGACAGGGTCGGTGGGGCCCCAGCATTTT
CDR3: CASSLVHFGTGSVGPQHF

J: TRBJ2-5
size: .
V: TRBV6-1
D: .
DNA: TGTGCCAGCACAGGGGTGGGAGCGGTTCAAGAGACCCAGTACTTC
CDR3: CASTGVGAVQETQYF

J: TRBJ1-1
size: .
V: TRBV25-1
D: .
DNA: TGTGCCAGCAGTGCGGACCCTGGCGCTGAAGCTTTCTTT
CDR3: CASSADPGAEAFF

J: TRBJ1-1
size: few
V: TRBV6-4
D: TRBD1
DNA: TGTGCCAGCAGTGACACGGACAGGGGGGGTGAAGCTTTCTTT
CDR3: CASSDTDRGGEAFF

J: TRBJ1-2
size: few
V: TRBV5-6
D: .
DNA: TGTGCCAGCAGCCCCGGGTCTCTGAGGACCTATGGCTACACCTTC
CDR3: CASSPGSLRTYGYTF

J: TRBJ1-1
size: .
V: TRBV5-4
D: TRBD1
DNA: TGTGCCAGCAGCCCGGGACAGGGACCCACTGAAGCTTTCTTT
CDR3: CASSPGQGPTEAFF

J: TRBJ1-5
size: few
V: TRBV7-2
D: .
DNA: TGTGCCAGCAGCGTGGCGATCACCGGGACCGTTAGCAATCAGCCCCAGCATTTT
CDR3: CASSVAITGTVSNQPQHF

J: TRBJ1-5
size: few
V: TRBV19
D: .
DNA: TGTGCCAGTAGTATGGGGCAGGGTTGGCAGCCCCAGCATTTT
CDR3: CASSMGQGWQPQHF

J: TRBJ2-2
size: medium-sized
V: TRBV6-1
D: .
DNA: TGTGCCAGTGAGCAGGGGCAGGGTTTGGGGACCGGGGAGCTGTTTTTT
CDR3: CASEQGQGLGTGELFF

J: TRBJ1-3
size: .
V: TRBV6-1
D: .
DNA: TGTGCCAGCAGACCTGACGGAAACACCATATATTTT
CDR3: CASRPDGNTIYF

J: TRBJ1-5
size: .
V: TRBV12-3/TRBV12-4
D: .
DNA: TGTGCCAGCAGTGTAAGGAGGGACACACATCAGCCCCAGCATTTT
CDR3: CASSVRRDTHQPQHF

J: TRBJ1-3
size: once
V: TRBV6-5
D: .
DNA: TGTGCCAGCAGTTACCCCGAGGGGAGCTCTGGAAACACCATATATTTT
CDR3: CASSYPEGSSGNTIYF

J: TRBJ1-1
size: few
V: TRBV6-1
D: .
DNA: TGTGCCAGCAGTGAGACCATGGGGTTGAACACTGAAGCTTTCTTT
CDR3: CASSETMGLNTEAFF

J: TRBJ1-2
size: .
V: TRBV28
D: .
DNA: TGTGCCAGCAGTTACAAGGGCTACACCTTC
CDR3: CASSYKGYTF

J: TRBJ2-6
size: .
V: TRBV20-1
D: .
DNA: TGCAGTGCCCCCTCCGGCTCTGGGGCCAACGTCCTGACTTTC
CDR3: CSAPSGSGANVLTF

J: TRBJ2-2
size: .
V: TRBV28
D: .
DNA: TGTGCCAGCACCGGGACCGCGAACACCGGGGAGCTGTTTTTT
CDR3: CASTGTANTGELFF

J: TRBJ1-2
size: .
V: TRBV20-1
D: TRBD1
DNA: TGCAGTGTCGGACAGGGAAACTATGGCTACACCTTC
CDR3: CSVGQGNYGYTF

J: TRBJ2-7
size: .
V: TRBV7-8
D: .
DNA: TGTGCCAGCAGAGTCGGGACAAGAGAGTCCTACGAGCAGTACTTC
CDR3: CASRVGTRESYEQYF

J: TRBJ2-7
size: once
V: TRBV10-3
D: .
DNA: TGTGCCATAAAGGAGGACAGCTCCTACGAGCAGTACTTC
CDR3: CAIKEDSSYEQYF

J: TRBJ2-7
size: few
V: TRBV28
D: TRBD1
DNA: TGTGCCAGCCAGGACAGGGGTATCTCCTACGAGCAGTACTTC
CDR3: CASQDRGISYEQYF

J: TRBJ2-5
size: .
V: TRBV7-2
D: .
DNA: TGTGCCAGCAGCTTATGGCAGGAAAGGGGAACCCAGTACTTC
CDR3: CASSLWQERGTQYF

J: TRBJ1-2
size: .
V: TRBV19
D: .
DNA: TGTGCCAGTAGTATTCCGGACCGCTATGGCTACACCTTC
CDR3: CASSIPDRYGYTF

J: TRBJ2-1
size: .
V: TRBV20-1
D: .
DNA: TGCAGTGCTACTAAAGGATTGAGTGAGCAGTTCTTC
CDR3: CSATKGLSEQFF

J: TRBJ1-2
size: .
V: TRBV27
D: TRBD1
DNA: TGTGCCAGCAGTCACACAGGGGCAATCGGTGGTGGCTACACCTTC
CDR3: CASSHTGAIGGGYTF

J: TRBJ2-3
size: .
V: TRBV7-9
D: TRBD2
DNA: TGTGCCAGCAGCTTAACGACTAGCGGGACAGATACGCAGTATTTT
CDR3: CASSLTTSGTDTQYF

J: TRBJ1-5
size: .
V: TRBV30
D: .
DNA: TGTGCCTGGAACAGGGATAATCAGCCCCAGCATTTT
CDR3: CAWNRDNQPQHF

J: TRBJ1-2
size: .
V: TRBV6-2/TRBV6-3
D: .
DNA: TGTGCCAGCATAGGAGGAGGAGCTAACTATGGCTACACCTTC
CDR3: CASIGGGANYGYTF

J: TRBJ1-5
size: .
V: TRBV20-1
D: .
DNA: TGCAGTGCCCAACCCGGGGGAGGCAATCAGCCCCAGCATTTT
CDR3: CSAQPGGGNQPQHF

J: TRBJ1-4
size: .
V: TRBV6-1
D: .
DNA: TGTGCCAGCAGGGTGACAGCAGGAGAAAAACTGTTTTTT
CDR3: CASRVTAGEKLFF

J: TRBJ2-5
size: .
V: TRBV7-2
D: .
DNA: TGTGCCAGCAGCCAGGGACACCGCCAAGAGACCCAGTACTTC
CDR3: CASSQGHRQETQYF

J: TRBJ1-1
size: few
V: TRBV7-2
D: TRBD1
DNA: TGTGCCAGCAGCTTAACGACAGGGGTACCCAACACTGAAGCTTTCTTT
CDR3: CASSLTTGVPNTEAFF